This T cell receptor (beta chain) was sequenced during a study of vaccination and CD4 T cells after COVID-19. Whole-study context: Spike peptides, overlapping and drawn from SARS-CoV-2, HCoV-NL63, HCoV-OC43 and HCoV-229E, were used to stimulate cells.

This clonotype was observed once. Antigen: not known. The CDR3 is made up of 12 amino acids. Trimming removed 2 bases at V and 6 bases at J, with 5 bases between. Study results and caveats: Recorded median SARS-CoV-2-reactive clonotype numbers increased from around 19 to 38 without reaching significance.

Sequenced with the Oncomine TCR Beta short-read assay was DNA taken from cultured CD4+ T cells. TCRdb processed the PCR reads anew with MiXCR; each CDR3 protein has one entry. The data contain several thousand distinct CDR3 sequences, about 70% of them seen just once; the ten biggest clones take up around two fifths. Regarding treatment: roughly ten-day PBMC culture with coronavirus spike peptide pools or control peptides (ViraFEST assay). Cultures used 2 million or so PBMCs per well, about 9.9 IU/ml IL-2 and 9.5 to 10 ug/ml peptides. The clonotype was recovered from a human donor who had recovered from COVID-19. Sequences were obtained from CD4+ T cells from blood, cultured in vitro. J is TRBJ2-1 and V is TRBV12-3 or TRBV12-4, with D hard to call. CDR3 bases: TGTGCCAGCAGTTTATCCGGCAATGAGCAGTTCTTC. As protein: CASSLSGNEQFF.